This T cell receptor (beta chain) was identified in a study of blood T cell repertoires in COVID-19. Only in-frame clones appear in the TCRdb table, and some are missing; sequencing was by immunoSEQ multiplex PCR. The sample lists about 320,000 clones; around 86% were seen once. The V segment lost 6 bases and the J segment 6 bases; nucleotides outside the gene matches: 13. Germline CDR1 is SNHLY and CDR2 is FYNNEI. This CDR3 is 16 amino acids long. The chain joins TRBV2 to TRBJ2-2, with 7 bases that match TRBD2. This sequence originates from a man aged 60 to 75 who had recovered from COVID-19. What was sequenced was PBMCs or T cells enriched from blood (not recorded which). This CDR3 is CASSAGGGRAPGELFF. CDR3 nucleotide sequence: TGTGCCAGCAGCGCCGGTGGTGGGAGGGCCCCCGGGGAGCTGTTTTTT.